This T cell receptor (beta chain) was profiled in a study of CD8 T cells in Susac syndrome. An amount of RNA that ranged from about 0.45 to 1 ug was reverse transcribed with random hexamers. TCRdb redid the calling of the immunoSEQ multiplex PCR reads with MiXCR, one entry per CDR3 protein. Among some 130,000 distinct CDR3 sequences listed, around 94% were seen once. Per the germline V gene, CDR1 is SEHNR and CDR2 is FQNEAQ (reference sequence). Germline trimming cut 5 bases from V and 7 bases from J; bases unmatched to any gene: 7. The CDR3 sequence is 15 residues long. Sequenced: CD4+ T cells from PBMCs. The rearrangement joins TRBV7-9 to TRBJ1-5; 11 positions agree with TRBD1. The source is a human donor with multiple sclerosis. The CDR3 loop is CASSGGQGGRQPQHF. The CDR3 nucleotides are TGTGCCAGCAGCGGGGGACAGGGGGGTCGGCAGCCCCAGCATTTT.